These 11 T cell receptor beta chains came from one sample sequenced in a study of blood T cell repertoires in COVID-19. Libraries were prepared by immunoSEQ multiplex PCR; TCRdb keeps only in-frame clonotypes and omits some of them. The table lists a few hundred thousand clones, approximately 90% of them singletons. The specimen was PBMCs or T cells enriched from blood (not recorded which). Receptors were obtained from a middle-aged man who had recovered from COVID-19.

The rearrangement links TRBV7-9 to TRBJ2-1; 8 positions match TRBD2. J lost 6 bases, V lost 3 bases, and 4 bases had no gene match. This CDR3 comprises 14 residues. Germline values: CDR1 SEHNR, CDR2 FQNEAQ (reference sequence). The CDR3 region is CASSFDGGANEQFF. CDR3 nucleotide sequence: TGTGCCAGCAGCTTTGACGGGGGGGCCAATGAGCAGTTCTTC.

The genes are TRBV19 and TRBJ1-1; D gene unclear. Looked up from germline, CDR1 is LNHDA and CDR2 is SQIVND (reference sequence). The germline V and J ends were trimmed by 4 bases and 1 base, with 7 bases remaining between them. CDR3 length: 13 residues. The CDR3 loop is CASSTTENTEAFF. For the CDR3, the DNA is TGTGCCAGTAGTACCACAGAGAACACTGAAGCTTTCTTT.

V usage is TRBV28 and J usage is TRBJ1-1, with D tentatively TRBD1 (6 bases). Germline V lookup: CDR1 MDHEN, CDR2 SYDVKM. The CDR3 is 15 amino acids. Trimming took 6 bases from V and 0 from J, leaving 14 bases between them. CDR3 residues: CASSLGQPLNTEAFF. The DNA for the CDR3 is TGTGCCAGCAGCCTCGGACAGCCATTGAACACTGAAGCTTTCTTT. The entire variable domain, with the rest obtained from reference TRBV28 and TRBJ1-1, is as follows: DVKVTQSSRYLVKRTGEKVFLECVQDMDHENMFWYRQDPGLGLRLIYFSYDVKMKEKGDIPEGYSVSREKKERFSLILESASTNQTSMYLCASSLGQPLNTEAFFGQGTRLTVV.

This chain joins TRBV7-2 and TRBJ2-7; the match to TRBD2 covers 8 bases. V gave up 5 bases and J gave up 7 bases; unmatched junction bases: 7. Germline CDR1 reads SGHTA; CDR2 reads FQGNSA. The CDR3 sequence is 13 residues long. The CDR3 nucleotides are TGTGCCAGCAGCCGGGGACTAGGGTGGGAGCAGTACTTC. It is translated as CASSRGLGWEQYF.

This sequence joins TRBV27 and TRBJ1-6; D call uncertain. CDR1 MNHEY and CDR2 SMNVEV come from the germline V gene (reference sequence). The V gene lost 2 bases and the J gene lost 2 bases, with 10 bases spanning the gap. This CDR3 spans 16 amino acids. The CDR3 region has the DNA TGTGCCAGCAGTTTAATCTGGGCCGCCTATAATTCACCCCTCCACTTT. Translated, it gives CASSLIWAAYNSPLHF.

The V gene is TRBV2, the J gene TRBJ2-5, with D tentatively TRBD2 (5 bases). The CDR3 has 13 amino acids. V dropped 7 bases and J dropped 5 bases, with 14 bases sitting between them. Germline assignment: CDR1 SNHLY and CDR2 FYNNEI. CDR3 bases: TGTGCCAGCACCCCGGGGTTTCAGGAGACCCAGTACTTC. As protein: CASTPGFQETQYF.

V is TRBV7-9 and J is TRBJ2-7; possible D gene TRBD2, 6 bases. This CDR3 is built from 14 residues. V gave up 5 bases and J gave up 6 bases, with 17 bases separating them. CDR1 and CDR2 (germline): SEHNR, FQNEAQ (reference sequence). For the CDR3, the DNA is TGTGCCAGCAGCCAGCATGCGGGATCGGGCGAGCAGTACTTC. It codes for CASSQHAGSGEQYF.

CDR3 sequence reads: CASSLGTGMNTEAFF. CDR3 sequence (DNA): TGTGCCAGCAGCTTAGGTACAGGGATGAACACTGAAGCTTTCTTT. The rearrangement links TRBV7-8 to TRBJ1-1, with a tentative D call TRBD1 (6 bases). Trimming took off 1 base at V and 0 bases at J, with 9 bases between the two ends. CDR1 is SGHVS and CDR2 is FQNEAQ in the germline V gene. This CDR3 has 15 residues. The full variable domain, in which reference TRBV7-8 and TRBJ1-1 provide the parts outside the CDR3, is GAGVSQSPRYKVAKRGQDVALRCDPISGHVSLFWYQQALGQGPEFLTYFQNEAQLDKSGLPSDRFFAERPEGSVSTLKIQRTQQEDSAVYLCASSLGTGMNTEAFFGQGTRLTVV.

J is TRBJ2-1 and V is TRBV19, with 10 positions matching TRBD2. V shed 3 bases and J 4 bases; nucleotides not matched to a gene: 12. The CDR3 covers 18 residues. Germline-derived CDR1 and CDR2 are LNHDA and SQIVND (reference sequence). The CDR3 sequence is CASSIGVGGLADYNEQFF. Here the CDR3 DNA reads TGTGCCAGTAGTATTGGGGTTGGTGGACTAGCGGATTACAATGAGCAGTTCTTC.

The chain couples TRBV7-2 to TRBJ2-7; TRBD2 aligns across 12 bases. The CDR3 length is 18 residues. The trim removed 2 bases at V and 4 bases at J, leaving 12 bases unmatched. CDR1 and CDR2 (germline): SGHTA, FQGNSA. CDR3 in amino acids: CASSLWSTRLAGVYEQYF. CDR3 in DNA: TGTGCCAGCAGCTTATGGTCGACTCGACTAGCGGGAGTATACGAGCAGTACTTC.

The rearrangement joins TRBV6-5 to TRBJ1-1; 9 positions agree with TRBD1. The germline CDR1 and CDR2 sequences are MNHEY and SVGAGI. The CDR3 sequence is 16 residues long. V gave up 1 base and J gave up 6 bases; unmatched junction bases: 9. The chain's CDR3 is CASSYFPGQGLPEAFF. In DNA, the CDR3 is TGTGCCAGCAGTTACTTCCCGGGACAGGGTTTACCTGAAGCTTTCTTT.